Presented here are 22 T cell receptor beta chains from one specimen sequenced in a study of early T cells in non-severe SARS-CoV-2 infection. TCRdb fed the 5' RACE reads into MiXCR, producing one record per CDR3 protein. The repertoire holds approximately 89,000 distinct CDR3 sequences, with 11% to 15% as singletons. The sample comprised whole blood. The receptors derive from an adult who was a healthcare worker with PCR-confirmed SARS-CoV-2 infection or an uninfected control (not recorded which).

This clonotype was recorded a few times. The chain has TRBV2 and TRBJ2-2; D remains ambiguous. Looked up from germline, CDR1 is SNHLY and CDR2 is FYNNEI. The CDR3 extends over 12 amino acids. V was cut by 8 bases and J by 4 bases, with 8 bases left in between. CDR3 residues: CASCLGTGELFF. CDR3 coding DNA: TGTGCCAGCTGCCTAGGCACCGGGGAGCTGTTTTTT. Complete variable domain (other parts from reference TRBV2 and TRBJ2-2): EPEVTQTPSHQVTQMGQEVILRCVPISNHLYFYWYRQILGQKVEFLVSFYNNEISEKSEIFDDQFSVERPDGSNFTLKIRSTKLEDSAMYFCASCLGTGELFFGEGSRLTVL.

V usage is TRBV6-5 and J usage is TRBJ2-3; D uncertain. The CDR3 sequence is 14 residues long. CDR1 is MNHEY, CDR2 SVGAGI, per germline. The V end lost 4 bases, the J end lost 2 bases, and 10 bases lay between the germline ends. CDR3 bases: TGTGCCAGCAGTTTCACGTCCAACACAGATACGCAGTATTTT. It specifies CASSFTSNTDTQYF.

CDR3 sequence: CASSFSSGGLTGELFF. The CDR3 DNA reads as TGTGCCAGCAGCTTCTCAAGCGGGGGCCTCACCGGGGAGCTGTTTTTT. The rearrangement uses TRBV2 and TRBJ2-2, with 8 bases matching TRBD2. V trimming: 6 bases; J trimming: 4 bases; junction bases outside the gene matches: 10. CDR3 size: 16 residues. The germline gives CDR1 SNHLY, CDR2 FYNNEI. The full variable domain, its missing parts supplied by reference TRBV2 and TRBJ2-2, is EPEVTQTPSHQVTQMGQEVILRCVPISNHLYFYWYRQILGQKVEFLVSFYNNEISEKSEIFDDQFSVERPDGSNFTLKIRSTKLEDSAMYFCASSFSSGGLTGELFFGEGSRLTVL.

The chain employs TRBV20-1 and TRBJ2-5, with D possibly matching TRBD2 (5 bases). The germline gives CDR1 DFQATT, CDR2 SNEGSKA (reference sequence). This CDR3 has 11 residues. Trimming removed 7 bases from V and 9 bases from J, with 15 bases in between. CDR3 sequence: CSVGGYGAQYF. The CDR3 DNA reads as TGCAGTGTGGGCGGGTATGGGGCCCAGTACTTC.

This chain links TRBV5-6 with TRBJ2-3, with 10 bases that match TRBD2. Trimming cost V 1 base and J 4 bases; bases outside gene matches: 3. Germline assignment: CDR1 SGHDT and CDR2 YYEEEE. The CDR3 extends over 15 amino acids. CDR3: CASSLRTSGPDTQYF. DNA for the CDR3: TGTGCCAGCAGCTTGAGGACTAGCGGCCCAGATACGCAGTATTTT.

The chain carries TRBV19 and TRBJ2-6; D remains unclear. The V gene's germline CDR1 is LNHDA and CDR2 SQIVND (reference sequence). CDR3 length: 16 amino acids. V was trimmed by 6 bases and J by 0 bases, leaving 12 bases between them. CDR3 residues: CASSVASISGANVLTF. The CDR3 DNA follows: TGTGCCAGTAGCGTCGCGTCTATCTCTGGGGCCAACGTCCTGACTTTC.

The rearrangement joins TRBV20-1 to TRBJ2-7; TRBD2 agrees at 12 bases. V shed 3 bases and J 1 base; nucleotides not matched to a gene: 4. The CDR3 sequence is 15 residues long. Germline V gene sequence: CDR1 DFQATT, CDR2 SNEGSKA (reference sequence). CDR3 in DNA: TGCAGTGCTAGTCTGGGACTAGCGGGTTCCTACGAGCAGTACTTC. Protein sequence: CSASLGLAGSYEQYF.

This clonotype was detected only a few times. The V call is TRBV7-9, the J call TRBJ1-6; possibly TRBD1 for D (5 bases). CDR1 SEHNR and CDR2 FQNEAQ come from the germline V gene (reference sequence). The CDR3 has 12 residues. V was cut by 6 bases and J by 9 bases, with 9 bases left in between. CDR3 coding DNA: TGTGCCAGCAGTCAACAGGCTTCACCCCTCCACTTT. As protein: CASSQQASPLHF.

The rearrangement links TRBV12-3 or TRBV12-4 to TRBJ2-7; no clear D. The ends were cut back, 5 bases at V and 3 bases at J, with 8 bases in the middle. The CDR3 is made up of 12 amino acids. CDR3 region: CASSRPGYEQYF. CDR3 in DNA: TGTGCCAGCAGTCGGCCCGGCTACGAGCAGTACTTC.

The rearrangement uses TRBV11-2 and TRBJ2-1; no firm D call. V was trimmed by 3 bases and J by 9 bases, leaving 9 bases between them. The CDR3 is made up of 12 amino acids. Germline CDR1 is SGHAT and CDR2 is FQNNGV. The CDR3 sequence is CASSFESSEQFF. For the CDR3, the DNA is TGTGCCAGCAGCTTTGAATCGAGTGAGCAGTTCTTC. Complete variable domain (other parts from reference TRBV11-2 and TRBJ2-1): EAGVAQSPRYKIIEKRQSVAFWCNPISGHATLYWYQQILGQGPKLLIQFQNNGVVDDSQLPKDRFSAERLKGVDSTLKIQPAKLEDSAVYLCASSFESSEQFFGPGTRLTVL.

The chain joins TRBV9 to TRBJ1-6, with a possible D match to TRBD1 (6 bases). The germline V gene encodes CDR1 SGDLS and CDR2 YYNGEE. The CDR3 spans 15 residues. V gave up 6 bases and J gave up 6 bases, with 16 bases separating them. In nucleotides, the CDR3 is TGTGCCAGCACGGAGGGAGGACAGTTTAATTCACCCCTCCACTTT. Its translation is CASTEGGQFNSPLHF.

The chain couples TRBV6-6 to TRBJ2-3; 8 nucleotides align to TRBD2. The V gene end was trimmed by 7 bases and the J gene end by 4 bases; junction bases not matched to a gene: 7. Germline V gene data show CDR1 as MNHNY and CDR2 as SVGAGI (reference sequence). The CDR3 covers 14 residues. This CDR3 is CASILAGRADTQYF. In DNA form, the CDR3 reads TGTGCCAGCATCTTAGCGGGGCGGGCAGATACGCAGTATTTT.

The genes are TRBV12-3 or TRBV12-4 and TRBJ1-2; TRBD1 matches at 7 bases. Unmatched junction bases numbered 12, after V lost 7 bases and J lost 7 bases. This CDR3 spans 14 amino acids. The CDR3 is CASNTPTGASGYTF. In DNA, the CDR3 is TGTGCCAGCAATACCCCTACAGGGGCTAGTGGCTACACCTTC.

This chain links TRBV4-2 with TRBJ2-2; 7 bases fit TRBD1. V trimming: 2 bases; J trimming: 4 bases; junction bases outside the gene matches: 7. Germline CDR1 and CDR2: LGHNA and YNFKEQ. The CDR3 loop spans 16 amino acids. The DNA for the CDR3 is TGTGCCAGCAGCCAACTATACAGGGGTCTCACCGGGGAGCTGTTTTTT. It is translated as CASSQLYRGLTGELFF.

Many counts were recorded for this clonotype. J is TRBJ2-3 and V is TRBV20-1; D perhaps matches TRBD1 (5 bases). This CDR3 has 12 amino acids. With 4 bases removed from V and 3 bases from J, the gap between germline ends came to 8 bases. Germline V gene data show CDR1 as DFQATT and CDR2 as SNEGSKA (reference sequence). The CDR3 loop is CSANRQTDTQYF. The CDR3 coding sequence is TGCAGTGCTAACCGACAGACAGATACGCAGTATTTT.

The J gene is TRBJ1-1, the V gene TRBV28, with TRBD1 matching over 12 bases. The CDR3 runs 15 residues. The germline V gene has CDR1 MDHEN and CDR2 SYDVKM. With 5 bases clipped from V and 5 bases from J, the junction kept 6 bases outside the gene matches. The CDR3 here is CASSPGQGAKTEAFF. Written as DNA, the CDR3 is TGTGCCAGCAGTCCGGGACAGGGGGCGAAAACTGAAGCTTTCTTT.

CDR3 loop: CASSLSAGANEAFF. For the CDR3, the DNA is TGTGCCAGCAGTTTATCGGCAGGAGCCAATGAAGCTTTCTTT. The rearrangement uses TRBV12-3 or TRBV12-4 and TRBJ1-1, with D unresolved. The V end lost 2 bases, the J end lost 7 bases, and 14 bases lay between the germline ends. This CDR3 is 14 amino acids long.

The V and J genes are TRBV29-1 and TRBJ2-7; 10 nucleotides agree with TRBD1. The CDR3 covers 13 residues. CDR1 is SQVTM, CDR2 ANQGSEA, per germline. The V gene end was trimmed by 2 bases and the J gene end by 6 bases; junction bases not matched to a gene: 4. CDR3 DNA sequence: TGCAGCGTTGAAAAGGGACAGGGGACCGAGCAGTACTTC. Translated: CSVEKGQGTEQYF.

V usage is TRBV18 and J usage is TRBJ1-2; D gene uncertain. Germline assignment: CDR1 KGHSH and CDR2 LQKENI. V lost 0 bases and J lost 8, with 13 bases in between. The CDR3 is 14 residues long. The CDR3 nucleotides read TGTGCCAGCTCACCACCGAGCCTGCCGGACGGCTACACCTTC. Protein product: CASSPPSLPDGYTF.

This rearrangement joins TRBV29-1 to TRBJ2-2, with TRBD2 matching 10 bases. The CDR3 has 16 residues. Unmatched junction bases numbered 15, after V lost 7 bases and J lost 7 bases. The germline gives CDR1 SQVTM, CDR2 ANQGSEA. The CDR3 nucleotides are TGCAGCGGGCGTACTAGCGGGACTGTATCTAGCGGGGAGCTGTTTTTT. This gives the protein CSGRTSGTVSSGELFF.

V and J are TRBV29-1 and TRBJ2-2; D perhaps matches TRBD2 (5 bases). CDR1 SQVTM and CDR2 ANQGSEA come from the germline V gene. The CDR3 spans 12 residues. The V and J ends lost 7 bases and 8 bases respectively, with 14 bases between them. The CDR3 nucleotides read TGCAGCGGATCCGCCCCGGGGGGGGAGCTGTTTTTT. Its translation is CSGSAPGGELFF.

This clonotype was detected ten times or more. The CDR3 is CASSRQAGQTYEQYF. CDR3 nucleotides: TGTGCCAGCAGCCGCCAAGCGGGACAGACCTACGAGCAGTACTTC. The chain employs TRBV3-1 and TRBJ2-7; D may correspond to TRBD1 or TRBD2 (7 bases each). The germline gives CDR1 LGHDT, CDR2 YNNKEL (reference sequence). V was trimmed by 4 bases and J by 2 bases, leaving 15 bases between them. The CDR3 totals 15 residues.